This TCR beta chain came from a study of early T cells in non-severe SARS-CoV-2 infection. Overall study: With bulk RNA from unsorted whole blood as input, sequencing yielded unpaired chains. Overall study findings and caveats: Clonotype matching in VDJdb favored anti-spike CD8 responses and did not capture private and CD4 specificities.

This clonotype was seen more than once but under ten times. The antigen is not known. Individual cDNA molecules each received unique molecular identifiers attached to them. TCRdb reprocessed the 5' RACE reads via MiXCR and lists one record per CDR3 protein. The sample holds some 35,000 distinct CDR3 sequences, roughly 6.8% seen once. The CDR3 is 12 amino acids. Trimming cost V 10 bases and J 6 bases, with 15 bases left between them. Germline V gene data show CDR1 as MNHNY and CDR2 as SVGAGI (reference sequence). This clonotype originated in an adult who was a healthcare worker with PCR-confirmed SARS-CoV-2 infection or an uninfected control (not recorded which). The input for sequencing was whole blood, taken at baseline. The chain combines TRBV6-6 with TRBJ1-1; no definite D call. CDR3 sequence reads: CAISQSGAEAFF. The CDR3 bases are TGTGCCATCTCCCAATCCGGCGCTGAAGCTTTCTTT.